This TCR beta chain was identified in a study of molecular identifiers for immune sequencing clone quantification. The naive CD8 libraries originated from between about 17,000 and 1,000,000 sorted cells and drew on 10%, 30% or 50% RNA. This clonotype appeared a few times. The antigen remains unidentified. One end of the junction fails to match germline, which may point to a read error. Study-level results: Over 97% of effector molecules, yet under 1% of naive-cell molecules, were held by clones above 20 RNA copies.

TCR libraries were built in bulk with a published protocol and specific TCR primers. TCRdb processed the PCR reads anew with MiXCR; each CDR3 protein has one entry. The repertoire holds around 470,000 distinct CDR3 sequences, with roughly a fifth as singletons. Sample: naive CD8+ T cells from blood, with Jurkat cell RNA spiked in. Stated subset: FACS-sorted CD8+CD4-CCR7+CD45RA+ naive T cells. The receptor comes from a human donor in good health. Some libraries in this study had Jurkat cell RNA spiked in.

CDR3 loop: CASSQDPAGTGGLFF. DNA of the CDR3: TGCGCCAGCAGCCAAGATCCGGCTGGGACCGGGGGGCTGTTTTTT. The gene calls are TRBV4-3 and TRBJ2-2; D is possibly TRBD2 (6 bases). This CDR3 comprises 15 residues. CDR1 is LGHNA and CDR2 is YSLEER in the germline V gene.